This TCR beta chain is from a study of CD8+ T cells in alopecia areata. For the study at large: Each recipient was a roughly 7-11-week-old female C3H/HeJ mouse given skin from a 6-12-month-old C3H/HeJ donor with spontaneous alopecia.

Cells pooled from cutaneous lymph nodes were sorted on CD4, CD8alpha, NKG2D, NKG2ACE and other markers. Following extraction, RNA underwent reverse transcription to cDNA, which served as the sequencing template. Here immunoSEQ multiplex PCR was the method, and the copy in TCRdb shows in-frame clones only, minus some. This sample has approximately 280,000 clones, each found more than once. This clone has just a few counts. What it binds is unknown. The genes are named according to mouse. The CDR3 goes on 3 residues after the read ends, and that part is filled in from the germline J gene. The CDR3 totals 15 residues. V was cut by 2 bases and J by 7 bases, with 13 bases left in between. The germline gives CDR1 NSHNY, CDR2 SYGAGN. Study-level findings and limits: Sequences from scalp samples also cover resident alphabeta T cells of normal skin.

This TCR was recovered from a C3H/HeJ mouse with alopecia areata. This mouse strain has H2-k as its MHC haplotype. This rearrangement joins TRBV13-1 to TRBJ1-6, with D possibly being TRBD1 (5 bases). TRBJ1-6 is labeled an ORF, and its function is uncertain. The sequenced sample was CD4+ T cells sorted from a lymph node. CDR3 in amino acids: CASSEGGGRNSPLYF. CDR3 DNA (partial): TGTGCCAGCAGTGAGGGGGGAGGGAGGAATTCGCCC.